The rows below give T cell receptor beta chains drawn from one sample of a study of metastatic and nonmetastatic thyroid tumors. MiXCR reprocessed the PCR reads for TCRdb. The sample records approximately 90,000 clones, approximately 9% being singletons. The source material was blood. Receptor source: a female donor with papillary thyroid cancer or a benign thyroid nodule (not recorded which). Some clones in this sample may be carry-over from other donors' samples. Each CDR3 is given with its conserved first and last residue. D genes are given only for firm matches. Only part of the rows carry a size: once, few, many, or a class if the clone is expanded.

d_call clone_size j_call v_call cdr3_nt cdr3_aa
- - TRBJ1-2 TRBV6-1 TGTGCCAGCAGTCGCCAGGGGAAGGCGGGCGGCTACACCTTC CASSRQGKAGGYTF
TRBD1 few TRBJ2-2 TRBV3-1 TGTGCCAGCAGCGAGGACAGGGGGCACACCGGGGAGCTGTTTTTT CASSEDRGHTGELFF
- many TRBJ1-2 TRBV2 TGTGCCCGCAGGGACGCGATCAAGGGCTACACCTTC CARRDAIKGYTF
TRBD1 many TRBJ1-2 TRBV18 TGTGCCAGCTCACCAGACAGGGGCATCTATGGCTACACCTTC CASSPDRGIYGYTF
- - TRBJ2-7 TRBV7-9 TGTGCCAGCAGCCCCGTGGCAGGTCTGGCTTACGAGCAGTACTTC CASSPVAGLAYEQYF
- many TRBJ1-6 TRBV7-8 TGTGCCAGCAGCTTACAGGGGAAGTCACCCCTCCACTTT CASSLQGKSPLHF
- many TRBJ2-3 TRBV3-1 TGTGCCAGCAGTTTACTGGGGGGGCGGACAGATACGCAGTATTTT CASSLLGGRTDTQYF
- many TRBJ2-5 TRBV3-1 TGTGCCAGCATCCCCTCTGTGGGAGAGACCCAGTACTTC CASIPSVGETQYF
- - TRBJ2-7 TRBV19 TGTGCCAGTAGTATTCTTTTGGGGGGCTCCTACGAGCAGTACTTC CASSILLGGSYEQYF
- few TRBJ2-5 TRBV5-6 TGTGCCAGCAGCCCCGGGACACTGGAGACCCAGTACTTC CASSPGTLETQYF
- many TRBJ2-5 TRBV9 TGTGCCAGCAGCGCGCGAGACGGTCACCAAGAGACCCAGTACTTC CASSARDGHQETQYF
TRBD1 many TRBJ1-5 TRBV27 TGTGCCAGCAGTTTATTCGGGGGGGGGACAGTAAATCAGCCCCAGCATTTT CASSLFGGGTVNQPQHF
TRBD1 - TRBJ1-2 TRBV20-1 TGCAGTGCTACCACCGGGACAGGGGGACTTGGCTACACCTTC CSATTGTGGLGYTF
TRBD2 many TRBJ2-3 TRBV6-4 TGTGCCAGCAGTGATATAGCGGGTAGCACAGATACGCAGTATTTT CASSDIAGSTDTQYF
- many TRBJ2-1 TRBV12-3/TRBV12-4 TGTGCCAGCAGTTTTGGTGAGCAGTTCTTC CASSFGEQFF
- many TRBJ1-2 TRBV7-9 TGTGCCAGCAGCTTGGAGTTGGGGGTCGGCTATGGCTACACCTTC CASSLELGVGYGYTF
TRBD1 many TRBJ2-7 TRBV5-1 TGCGCCAGCAGCGCAACCGGGACAGGGGCCGAGCAGTACTTC CASSATGTGAEQYF
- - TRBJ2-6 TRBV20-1 TGCAGTGCTAGTTCGGGGTCCAGCTCTGGGGCCAACGTCCTGACTTTC CSASSGSSSGANVLTF
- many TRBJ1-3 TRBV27 TGTGCCAGCAGTCCAAACTCTGGAAACACCATATATTTT CASSPNSGNTIYF
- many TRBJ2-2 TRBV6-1 TGTGCCAGCACCTTAGGGACCGGGGAGCTGTTTTTT CASTLGTGELFF
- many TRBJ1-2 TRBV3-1 TGTGCCAGCAGCCAAGTCGGGGTCGGCTACACCTTC CASSQVGVGYTF
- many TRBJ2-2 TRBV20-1 TGCAGTGCTATACGGATAGACTCGAACACCGGGGAGCTGTTTTTT CSAIRIDSNTGELFF
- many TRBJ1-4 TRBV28 TGTGCCAGCAGTTTTATTAATAATGAAAAACTGTTTTTT CASSFINNEKLFF
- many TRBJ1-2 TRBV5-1 TGCGCCAGCAGCGGGGCTTCCGGGGGAAAGTCCGCCTATGGCTACACCTTC CASSGASGGKSAYGYTF
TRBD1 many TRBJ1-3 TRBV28 TGTGCCAGCAGTGCACTGGGGACAGGCCCCGCGGACTCCGGAAACACCATATATTTT CASSALGTGPADSGNTIYF
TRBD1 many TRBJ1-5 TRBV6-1 TGTGCCAGCAACAGGGGGCTGGATCAGCCCCAGCATTTT CASNRGLDQPQHF
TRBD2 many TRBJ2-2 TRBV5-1 TGCGCCAGCAGCTTGTTAGGGGCTAGCGGAAACACCGGGGAGCTGTTTTTT CASSLLGASGNTGELFF
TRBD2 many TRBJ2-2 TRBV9 TGTGCCAGCAGCGCGACTAGCGCCGGTTGGGAGCTGTTTTTT CASSATSAGWELFF
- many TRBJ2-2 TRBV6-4 TGTGCCAGCAGTGACGCCGGGGGCAATACCGGGGAGCTGTTTTTT CASSDAGGNTGELFF
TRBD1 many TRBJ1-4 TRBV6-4 TGTGCCAGCAGTGACTCGGTAGGACAGGGACCAACTAATGAAAAACTGTTTTTT CASSDSVGQGPTNEKLFF
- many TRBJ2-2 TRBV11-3 TGTGCCAGCAGCCCAGGGGGGTTCGGGGAGCTGTTTTTT CASSPGGFGELFF
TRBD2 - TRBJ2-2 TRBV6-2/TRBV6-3 TGTGCCAGCAGTTACTCGGGAACTAGCGTGGGGCCGAACACCGGGGAGCTGTTTTTT CASSYSGTSVGPNTGELFF
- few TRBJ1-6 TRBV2 TGTGCCAGCAGCGCCGGGACGGATAATTCACCCCTCCACTTT CASSAGTDNSPLHF
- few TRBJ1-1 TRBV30 TGTGCCTGGAGCGCAAGCCAAGAATTCCGGGACACTTTGAACACTGAAGCTTTCTTT CAWSASQEFRDTLNTEAFF
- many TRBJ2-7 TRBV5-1 TGCGCCAGCAGCTTGTCCGGGATTGTATCCTACGAGCAGTACTTC CASSLSGIVSYEQYF
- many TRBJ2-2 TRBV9 TGTGCCAGCAGCGCAAATAGCGGTCCCACCGGGGAGCTGTTTTTT CASSANSGPTGELFF
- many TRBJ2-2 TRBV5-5 TGTGCCAGCAGCCAGGAGAACGGGGAGCTGTTTTTT CASSQENGELFF
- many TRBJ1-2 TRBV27 TGTGCCAGCAGTGATGGGACGATCTATGGCTACACCTTC CASSDGTIYGYTF
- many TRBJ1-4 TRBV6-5 TGTGCCAGCAGTTACTCGACCAGGGTTGAAAAACTGTTTTTT CASSYSTRVEKLFF
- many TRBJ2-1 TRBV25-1 TGTGCCAGCAGTGAATATGGTTACAATGAGCAGTTCTTC CASSEYGYNEQFF
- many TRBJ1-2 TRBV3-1 TGTGCCAGCAGCCAGGCCGGGACCAGGGGCGGCTACACCTTC CASSQAGTRGGYTF
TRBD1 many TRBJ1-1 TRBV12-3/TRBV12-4 TGTGCCAGCAGTTTAACAGGGGCAAACACTGAAGCTTTCTTT CASSLTGANTEAFF
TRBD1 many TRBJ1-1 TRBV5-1 TGCGCCAGCGGACAGGGCCTAATGAACACTGAAGCTTTCTTT CASGQGLMNTEAFF
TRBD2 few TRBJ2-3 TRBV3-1 TGTGCCAGCAGCCAAGTTTCGGGGGGAGTCACAGATACGCAGTATTTT CASSQVSGGVTDTQYF
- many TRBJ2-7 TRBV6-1 TGTGCCAGCAGTTGGGCAGGGAACTACGAGCAGTACTTC CASSWAGNYEQYF
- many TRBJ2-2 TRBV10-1 TGCGCCAGCAGTGCAGGGGTTGCCGGGGAGCTGTTTTTT CASSAGVAGELFF
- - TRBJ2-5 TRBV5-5 TGTGCCAGCAGCTGGACCGGCGCGGGGAGCCAAGGGACCCAGTACTTC CASSWTGAGSQGTQYF
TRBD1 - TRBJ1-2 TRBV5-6 TGTGCCAGCAGCTGGGGGGACAGGGGGCTTGGCTACACCTTC CASSWGDRGLGYTF
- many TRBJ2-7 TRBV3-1 TGTGCCAGCAGCCAAGGACAGGGAGGGTACGAGCAGTACTTC CASSQGQGGYEQYF
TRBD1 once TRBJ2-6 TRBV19 TGTGCCAGTGGTATGGGGACAGGGAGCTCTGGGGCCAACGTCCTTACTTTC CASGMGTGSSGANVLTF
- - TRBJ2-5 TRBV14 TGTGCCAGCAGCCAAAACATGCGTGGTCCAGAGACCCAGTACTTC CASSQNMRGPETQYF
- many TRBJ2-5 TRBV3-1 TGTGCCAGCAGCCAAGAATTCGGGCATCTAGTTGAAGAGACCCAGTACTTC CASSQEFGHLVEETQYF
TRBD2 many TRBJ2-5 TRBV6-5 TGTGCCAGCAGTTACAAGCGGGGGGTCCAAGAGACCCAGTACTTC CASSYKRGVQETQYF
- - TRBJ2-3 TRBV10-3 TGTGCCATCAAGATGGGGACCAGCACAGATACGCAGTATTTT CAIKMGTSTDTQYF
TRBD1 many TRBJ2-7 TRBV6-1 TGTGCCAGCAGTGTGGGACAGAGGGCCTACGAGCAGTACTTC CASSVGQRAYEQYF